Listed below are T cell receptor beta chains from one sample, sequenced in a study of blood T cell repertoires in COVID-19. Sequenced by immunoSEQ multiplex PCR; TCRdb stores in-frame clones only, minus some. The repertoire includes tens of thousands of clones, about four fifths of them detected once, and 15% to 20% sits in the top ten. The material sequenced was peripheral blood. These TCRs come from a human donor in a cohort sampled during active COVID-19. CDR3s include the opening cysteine and the closing phenylalanine or tryptophan. D genes are given only for firm matches. Clone size, where shown, is once, few, many, or a class for clones that have expanded.

d_gene,j_gene,abundance,v_gene,CDR3nt,CDR3aa
-,TRBJ1-4,-,TRBV6-1,TGTGCCAGCAGTGAAGTGGCGAAGCCTAGTGAAAAACTGTTTTTT,CASSEVAKPSEKLFF
TRBD2,TRBJ2-1,-,TRBV7-3,TGTGCCAGCAGCTTAATAGCGGGAGTTGGGAATGAGCAGTTCTTC,CASSLIAGVGNEQFF
-,TRBJ2-1,-,TRBV19,TGTGCCAGTAGTATGGGACTCAACCACAATGAGCAGTTCTTC,CASSMGLNHNEQFF
TRBD1,TRBJ1-2,-,TRBV28,TGTGCCAGCACCACCCCGGGACAGGGGGTGAGAGGCTACACCTTC,CASTTPGQGVRGYTF
-,TRBJ1-2,few,TRBV3-1/TRBV3-2,TGTGCCAGCAGCCAAGAGGGTCCAGGCAACTATGGCTACACCTTC,CASSQEGPGNYGYTF
-,TRBJ1-5,few,TRBV27,TGTGCCAGCAGTTCACGGCGCGGGCAGCCCCAGCATTTT,CASSSRRGQPQHF
TRBD1,TRBJ2-7,-,TRBV7-9,TGTGCCAGCACCCCGAGGACAGGAGATCGGGAGCAGTACTTC,CASTPRTGDREQYF
TRBD1,TRBJ1-6,-,TRBV19,TGTGCCAGTCGAAAGGGGACAGGGGATAATTCACCCCTCCACTTT,CASRKGTGDNSPLHF
-,TRBJ2-6,few,TRBV19,TGTGCCAGTATGCGGGGCTCTGGGGCCAACGTCCTGACTTTC,CASMRGSGANVLTF
-,TRBJ2-6,-,TRBV5-1,TGCGCCAGCAGCTTGGGTGGTGGACTGGGCTCTGGGGCCAACGTCCTGACTTTC,CASSLGGGLGSGANVLTF
-,TRBJ2-7,-,TRBV29-1,TGCAGCGCTGGGCGGGATATCTTTCACGAGCAGTACTTC,CSAGRDIFHEQYF
-,TRBJ2-7,-,TRBV5-1,TGCGCCAGCAGATCGGGCGGGACGAACGAGCAGTACTTC,CASRSGGTNEQYF
TRBD1,TRBJ1-6,-,TRBV18,TGTGCCAGCTCACCTAACGGACAGGGGGCGATTATCCTCCACTTT,CASSPNGQGAIILHF
TRBD1,TRBJ1-5,-,TRBV6-1,TGTGCCAGCAGTGATGGGACAGGCAATCAGCCCCAGCATTTT,CASSDGTGNQPQHF
-,TRBJ1-5,few,TRBV7-9,TGTGCCAGCAGCTTAGGATCAGGGTACGCGCAGCCCCAGCATTTT,CASSLGSGYAQPQHF
-,TRBJ1-1,once,TRBV18,TGTGCCAGCTCACCTTCGGGAGCCGGCACTGAAGCTTTCTTT,CASSPSGAGTEAFF
TRBD1,TRBJ1-5,once,TRBV28,TGTGCCAGCAGCACGACAGGGTTCAGGCAGCCCCAGCATTTT,CASSTTGFRQPQHF
TRBD2,TRBJ2-7,-,TRBV5-1,TGCGCCGGAACCAGCGGGAGGGAGTTGGGAGAAGCTTACGAGCAGTACTTC,CAGTSGRELGEAYEQYF
-,TRBJ1-1,-,TRBV15,TGTGCCACCAGCAGGCGGGAAGCGAACACTGAAGCTTTCTTT,CATSRREANTEAFF
TRBD1,TRBJ2-7,-,TRBV7-9,TGTGCCAGCAGCGACGGACAGGGGGTGGCCTACGAGCAGTACTTC,CASSDGQGVAYEQYF
TRBD2,TRBJ2-5,-,TRBV6-2/TRBV6-3,TGTGCCAGCAGTTACGCCGGACTAGCGGGAGGACAGACCCAGTACTTC,CASSYAGLAGGQTQYF
-,TRBJ2-7,-,TRBV14,TGTGCCAGCAGCCTCGGGAGCCTAGGACCCTACGAGCAGTACTTC,CASSLGSLGPYEQYF
TRBD2,TRBJ2-7,once,TRBV20-1,TGCAGTGGAGCGGGAGTTTCCGAGCAGTACTTC,CSGAGVSEQYF
-,TRBJ1-5,few,TRBV10-2,TGCGCCAGCAGCCCAGGGTGGGGTTCCCCAAATCAGCCCCAGCATTTT,CASSPGWGSPNQPQHF
TRBD1,TRBJ2-3,once,TRBV12-3/TRBV12-4,TGTGCCAGCAGTAGACAGGGGGGAGATACGCAGTATTTT,CASSRQGGDTQYF
-,TRBJ2-7,-,TRBV5-5,TGTGCCAGCACCATCCGGCCTACGAGCGCGGGTCGGGAGCAGTACTTC,CASTIRPTSAGREQYF
-,TRBJ1-3,few,TRBV5-8,TGTGCCAGCAGCTCGGGACTCTCTGGAAACACCATATATTTT,CASSSGLSGNTIYF
-,TRBJ1-5,-,TRBV25-1,TGTGCCAGCAGTGGAGAACAGTATAGCAATCAGCCCCAGCATTTT,CASSGEQYSNQPQHF
-,TRBJ2-1,-,TRBV20-1,TGCAGTGCTAGTCGGGCAGGGAACAATGAGCAGTTCTTC,CSASRAGNNEQFF
TRBD2,TRBJ2-5,-,TRBV5-1,TGCGCCAGCAGCTTCCCCAATTTGCTAGCGGGCACGCACCGACAAGAGACCCAGTACTTC,CASSFPNLLAGTHRQETQYF
-,TRBJ1-1,-,TRBV6-5,TGTGCCAGCAGTTTACGCCCGGGAGCTTCGAACACTGAAGCTTTCTTT,CASSLRPGASNTEAFF
TRBD1,TRBJ1-4,once,TRBV10-3,TGTGCCATCAGGGAGACAGGGGGTGAAAAACTGTTTTTT,CAIRETGGEKLFF
-,TRBJ2-7,few,TRBV29-1,TGCAGCGTTGTTCGGGGGAGCTACGAGCAGTACTTC,CSVVRGSYEQYF
TRBD2,TRBJ2-1,-,TRBV28,TGTGCCACCACTAATCTCCTAGCGGGACGAGGCAATGAGCAGTTCTTC,CATTNLLAGRGNEQFF
-,TRBJ1-2,-,TRBV28,TGTGCCAGCAGTTTAGAGCCAGGCTATGGCTACACCTTC,CASSLEPGYGYTF
TRBD1,TRBJ2-5,-,TRBV11-2,TGTGCCAGCAGCCCCAGGACAGGGGGCCAAGAGACCCAGTACTTC,CASSPRTGGQETQYF
TRBD1,TRBJ1-6,-,TRBV5-5,TGTGCCAGCAGCGAGCAACACGACAGGGGAGTTTCACCCCTCCACTTT,CASSEQHDRGVSPLHF
-,TRBJ2-3,-,TRBV18,TGTGCCAGCTCACCATCCCCCTTTAGTCTGGCCGGGGGAGATACGCAGTATTTT,CASSPSPFSLAGGDTQYF
TRBD1,TRBJ2-4,-,TRBV6-5,TGTGCCAGCAGCACAGGGGGAGGCATTCAGTACTTC,CASSTGGGIQYF
-,TRBJ1-1,-,TRBV30,TGTGCCTGGAGTGCTTGGGTGGGAGGGGGGAACACTGAAGCTTTCTTT,CAWSAWVGGGNTEAFF
TRBD2,TRBJ2-5,-,TRBV5-1,TGCGCCAGCAGCCCTAAAGTCACTAGCGGGCTGACCCAAGAGACCCAGTACTTC,CASSPKVTSGLTQETQYF
-,TRBJ2-7,-,TRBV2,TGTGCCAGCAGACCAGTACAGGGGAGGACCTACGAGCAGTACTTC,CASRPVQGRTYEQYF
TRBD1,TRBJ2-7,-,TRBV18,TGTGCCAGCTCACCAGCAACAGGGGGCGACGAGCAGTACTTC,CASSPATGGDEQYF
-,TRBJ2-3,-,TRBV9,TGTGCCAGCAGCGTAGGACCGCAGGGATTCACAGATACGCAGTATTTT,CASSVGPQGFTDTQYF
TRBD1,TRBJ1-2,-,TRBV11-2,TGTGCCAGCAGGCCGGGACAGGGTAACTATGGCTACACCTTC,CASRPGQGNYGYTF
-,TRBJ1-1,-,TRBV7-9,TGTGCCAGCACCGAAGACACCCGAGAAGCTTTCTTT,CASTEDTREAFF
-,TRBJ1-1,-,TRBV7-9,TGTGCCAGCAGGAAGACATCGGGGTTTGGTGAAGCTTTCTTT,CASRKTSGFGEAFF
-,TRBJ1-6,-,TRBV7-9,TGTGCCAGCAGCTTAGCGCGAAGGGGGAATTCACCCCTCCACTTT,CASSLARRGNSPLHF
TRBD1,TRBJ1-4,-,TRBV29-1,TGCAGCGTTGCATCCGGGGACAGGCCTAATGAAAAACTGTTTTTT,CSVASGDRPNEKLFF
TRBD1,TRBJ1-1,-,TRBV5-1,TGCGCCAGCAGTAGGGGCAGGGGGACTGAAGCTTTCTTT,CASSRGRGTEAFF
TRBD1,TRBJ1-4,-,TRBV29-1,TGCAGCACCATCGCAGGGGGCGAAAAACTGTTTTTT,CSTIAGGEKLFF
-,TRBJ2-7,-,TRBV7-2,TGTGCCAGCAGCACCCTGATCCGGGGGGAGCAGTACTTC,CASSTLIRGEQYF
TRBD1,TRBJ1-5,-,TRBV6-5,TGTGCCAGCAGTTCGCCGGGACAGGGAAATCAGCCCCAGCATTTT,CASSSPGQGNQPQHF
TRBD2,TRBJ2-1,-,TRBV9,TGTGCCAGCAGCGTAGTTGGTAGCGGGAATGAGCAGTTCTTC,CASSVVGSGNEQFF
-,TRBJ1-2,-,TRBV5-1,TGCGCCAGCAGCACGACAACCCCGGACTATGGCTACACCTTC,CASSTTTPDYGYTF
TRBD1,TRBJ2-7,-,TRBV6-5,TGTGCCAGCAGTTACTCGGACAGGAATTATTATGAGCAGTACTTC,CASSYSDRNYYEQYF
TRBD1,TRBJ2-4,-,TRBV2,TGTGCCAGTCAGAGACAGGGCCCGAGGGACATTCAGTACTTC,CASQRQGPRDIQYF
-,TRBJ1-6,-,TRBV19,TGTGCCAGTAGCCGAACTACACAGGGAGCAAATTCACCCCTCCACTTT,CASSRTTQGANSPLHF
-,TRBJ1-1,-,TRBV29-1,TGCAGCGCCATACGAGGAGACCCGGGGACTGAAGCTTTCTTT,CSAIRGDPGTEAFF
-,TRBJ2-5,-,TRBV19,TGTGCCAGTAGTATAGATCGTCCGGGACAAGGGACCCAGTACTTC,CASSIDRPGQGTQYF